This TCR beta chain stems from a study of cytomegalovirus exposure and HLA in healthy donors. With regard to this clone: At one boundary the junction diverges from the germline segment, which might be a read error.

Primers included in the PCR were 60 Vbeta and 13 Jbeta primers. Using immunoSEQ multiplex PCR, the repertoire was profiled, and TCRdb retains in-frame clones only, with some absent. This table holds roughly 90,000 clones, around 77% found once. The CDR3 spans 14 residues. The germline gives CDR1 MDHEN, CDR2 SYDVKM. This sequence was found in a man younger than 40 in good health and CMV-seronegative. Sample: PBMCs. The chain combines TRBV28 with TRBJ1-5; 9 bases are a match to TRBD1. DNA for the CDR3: TGTGCCAGCAGTGGCACAGGGGGCAATAAGCCCCAGCATTTT. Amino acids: CASSGTGGNKPQHF.